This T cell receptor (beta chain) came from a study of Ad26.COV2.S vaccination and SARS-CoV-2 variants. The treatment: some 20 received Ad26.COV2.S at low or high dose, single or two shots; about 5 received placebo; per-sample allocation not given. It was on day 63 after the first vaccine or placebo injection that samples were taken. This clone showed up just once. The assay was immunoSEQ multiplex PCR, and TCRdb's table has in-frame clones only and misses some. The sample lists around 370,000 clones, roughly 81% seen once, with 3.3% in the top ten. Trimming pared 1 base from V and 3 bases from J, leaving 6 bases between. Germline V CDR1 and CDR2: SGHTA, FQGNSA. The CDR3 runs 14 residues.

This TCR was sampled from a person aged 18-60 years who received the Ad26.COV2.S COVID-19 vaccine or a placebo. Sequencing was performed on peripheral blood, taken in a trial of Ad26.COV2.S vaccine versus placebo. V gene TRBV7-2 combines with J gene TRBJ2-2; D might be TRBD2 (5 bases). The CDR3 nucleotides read TGTGCCAGCAGCTTAGGGGAGTACACCGGGGAGCTGTTTTTT. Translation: CASSLGEYTGELFF.